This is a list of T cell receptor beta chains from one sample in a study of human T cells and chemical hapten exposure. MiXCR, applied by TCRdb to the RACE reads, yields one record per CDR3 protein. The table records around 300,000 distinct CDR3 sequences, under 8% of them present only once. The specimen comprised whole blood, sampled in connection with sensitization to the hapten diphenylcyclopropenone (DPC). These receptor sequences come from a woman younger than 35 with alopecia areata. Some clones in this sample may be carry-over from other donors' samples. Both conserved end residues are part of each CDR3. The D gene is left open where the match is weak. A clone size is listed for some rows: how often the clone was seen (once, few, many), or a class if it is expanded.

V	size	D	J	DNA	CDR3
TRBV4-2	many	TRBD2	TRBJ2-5	TGTGCCAGCAGCCCCTCTCCGACTAGCGGGGACCAAGAGACCCAGTACTTC	CASSPSPTSGDQETQYF
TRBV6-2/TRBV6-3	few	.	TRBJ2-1	TGTGCCAGCAGCCCCCGACAGACTTTTAACAATGAGCAGTTCTTC	CASSPRQTFNNEQFF
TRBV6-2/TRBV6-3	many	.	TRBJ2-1	TGTGCCAGCAGGGTTAACAATGAGCAGTTCTTC	CASRVNNEQFF
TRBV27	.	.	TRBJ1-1	TGTGCCAGCAGTTCAATGCAGGGTCTTATGAACACTGAAGCTTTCTTT	CASSSMQGLMNTEAFF
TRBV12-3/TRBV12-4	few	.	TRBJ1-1	TGTGCCAGCAGCCGGGATAACCAACATGGTGAAGCTTTCTTT	CASSRDNQHGEAFF
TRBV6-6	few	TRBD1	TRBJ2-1	TGTGCCAGCAGTTATAAACGCGGGACAGGGGGCAATGAGCAGTTCTTC	CASSYKRGTGGNEQFF
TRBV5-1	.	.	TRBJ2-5	TGCGCCAGCAGCCCGGAGAGTGGGATCCCTAGGACCCAGTACTTC	CASSPESGIPRTQYF
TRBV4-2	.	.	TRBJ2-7	TGTGCCAGCAGCCAAGAAGACCCGCCGGTCTCCTACGAGCAGTACTTC	CASSQEDPPVSYEQYF
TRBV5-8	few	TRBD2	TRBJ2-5	TGTGCCAGCAGCTGGACCACGCCGCGGGGGGGCCCGAACTTC	CASSWTTPRGGPNF
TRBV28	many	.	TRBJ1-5	TGTGCCAGCAGTTTATTCCAGGGTGGGCAGCCCCAGCATTTT	CASSLFQGGQPQHF
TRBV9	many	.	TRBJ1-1	TGTGCCAGCAGCGTAGATGGTAACACTGAAGCTTTCTTT	CASSVDGNTEAFF
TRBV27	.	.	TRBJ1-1	TGTGCCAGCAGTTTTGATTGGATGAACACTGAAGCTTTCTTT	CASSFDWMNTEAFF
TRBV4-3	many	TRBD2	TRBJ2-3	TGCGCCAGCAGCCAAGGACTAGCGGGGGCAGATACGCAGTATTTT	CASSQGLAGADTQYF
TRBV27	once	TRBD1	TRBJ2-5	TGTGCCAGCAGTTTCCGTTCCCCGGACAGGGGAGAGACCCTGTACTTC	CASSFRSPDRGETLYF
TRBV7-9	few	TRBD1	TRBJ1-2	TGTGCCAGCAGCCCGCGAAGGACAGGGGGCTACGAAAATGGCTACACCTTC	CASSPRRTGGYENGYTF
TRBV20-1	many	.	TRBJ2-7	TGCAGTGCTAGAGATTCTAGGTGGAGCTACGAGCAGTACTTC	CSARDSRWSYEQYF
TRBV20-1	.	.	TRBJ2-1	TGCAGTGCTTTTGTTGGGGGGAGGAACTACAATGAGCAGTTCTTC	CSAFVGGRNYNEQFF
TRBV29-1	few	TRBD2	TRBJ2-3	TGCAGCACGGGGGAGGGAGGGGATACGCAGTATTTT	CSTGEGGDTQYF
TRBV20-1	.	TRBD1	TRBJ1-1	TGCAGTGCCCAGGGGGCCACTGAAGCTTTCTTT	CSAQGATEAFF
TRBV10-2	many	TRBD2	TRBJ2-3	TGCGCCAGCAGTGGGAGTGGGAGGGGCGCAGATACGCAGTATTTT	CASSGSGRGADTQYF
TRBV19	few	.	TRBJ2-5	TGTGCCAGTAGTATAACAGGGATGGAGACCCAGTACTTC	CASSITGMETQYF
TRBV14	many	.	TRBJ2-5	TGTGCCAGCAGCCAAGATCGGATGTACCAAGAGACCCAGTACTTC	CASSQDRMYQETQYF
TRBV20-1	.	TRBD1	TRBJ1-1	TGCAGTGCTAGACCCAACAGGGGCCCTGAAGCTTTCTTT	CSARPNRGPEAFF
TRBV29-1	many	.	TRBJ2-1	TGCAGCGTTATAGGACAGACTGACAATGAGCAGTTCTTC	CSVIGQTDNEQFF
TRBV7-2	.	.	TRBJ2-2	TGTGCCACCCGACGTAACCCTACCGGGGAGCTGTTTTTT	CATRRNPTGELFF
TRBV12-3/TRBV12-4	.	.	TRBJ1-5	TGTGCCAGCAACTCCATCAATCAGCCCCAGCATTTT	CASNSINQPQHF
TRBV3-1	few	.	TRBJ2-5	TGTGCCAGCAGCCAAGTCGGGGGCCGAGAGTCCCAGTACTTC	CASSQVGGRESQYF
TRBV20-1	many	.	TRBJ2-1	TGCAGTGCTACCTTTCCGGGACTCCTAAGCGATGAGCAGTTCTTC	CSATFPGLLSDEQFF
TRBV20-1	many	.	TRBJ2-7	TGCAGTGCTAGAGACGGGGGCAGAGCCTCCTACGAGCAGTACTTC	CSARDGGRASYEQYF
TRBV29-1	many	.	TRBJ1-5	TGCAGCGCGCCTCGTCAACCCGACAAGGCCCCTAGCAATCAGCCCCAGCATTTT	CSAPRQPDKAPSNQPQHF
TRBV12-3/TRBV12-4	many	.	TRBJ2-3	TGTGCCGCTCTAAGAGACGGGTCGGATACGCAGTATTTT	CAALRDGSDTQYF